The 25 T cell receptor beta chains presented below share a single source sample, sequenced in a study of blood T cell repertoires in COVID-19. TCRdb keeps only in-frame clones here, not all; method: immunoSEQ multiplex PCR. The sample holds 18,000 or so clones, more than 70% seen once. Specimen: peripheral blood. All receptors come from a man in his forties with active COVID-19.

This chain uses TRBV5-8 with TRBJ2-7, with a tentative D call TRBD2 (6 bases). The CDR3 is 15 residues long. V dropped 4 bases and J dropped 3 bases, with 17 bases sitting between them. CDR1 and CDR2 from the germline V gene are SGHTS and YDEGEE. In nucleotides, the CDR3 is TGTGCCAGCAGCCTGGGGATCGGGGGAGGCTACGAGCAGTACTTC. Translation gives CASSLGIGGGYEQYF.

The CDR3 DNA sequence: TGTGCCAGTAGTCGACAGGGGGCAGGTGGCTACACCTTC. Its translation: CASSRQGAGGYTF. This chain links TRBV19 with TRBJ1-2, with 10 bases fitting TRBD1. The CDR3 runs to 13 residues. The germline gives CDR1 LNHDA, CDR2 SQIVND (reference sequence). The trim removed 5 bases at V and 7 bases at J, leaving 4 bases unmatched.

The chain links TRBV6-8 to TRBJ1-1; 8 nucleotides agree with TRBD1. This CDR3 is 14 amino acids long. V shed 6 bases, J shed 6 bases, and the junction held 9 bases outside the gene matches. Per germline, CDR1 MNHGY and CDR2 SAAAGT. The CDR3 DNA sequence: TGTGCCAGCAGCTTTTTGCAGGGGGCCGCTGAAGCTTTCTTT. Encoded protein: CASSFLQGAAEAFF.

For the CDR3, the DNA is TGTGCCAGCAATAGCGGGAGGATCGGCAATGAGCAGTTCTTC. Amino acids: CASNSGRIGNEQFF. V gene TRBV6-5 combines with J gene TRBJ2-1, with 10 bases that match TRBD2. Looked up from germline, CDR1 is MNHEY and CDR2 is SVGAGI. There are 14 residues in the CDR3. The trim removed 7 bases at V and 6 bases at J, leaving 6 bases unmatched.

This clone was recorded a few times. The rearrangement uses TRBV18 and TRBJ1-2, with 12 bases identical to TRBD1. J lost 8 bases, V lost 4 bases, and 11 bases had no gene match. The CDR3 extends over 16 amino acids. The germline V gene encodes CDR1 KGHSH and CDR2 LQKENI. In DNA form, the CDR3 reads TGTGCCAGCTCACGGCCGGGACAGGGGGCTATCGGAGGCTACACCTTC. Amino acid sequence: CASSRPGQGAIGGYTF. Full variable domain (rest looked up from reference TRBV18 and TRBJ1-2): NAGVMQNPRHLVRRRGQEARLRCSPMKGHSHVYWYRQLPEEGLKFMVYLQKENIIDESGMPKERFSAEFPKEGPSILRIQQVVRGDSAAYFCASSRPGQGAIGGYTFGSGTRLTVV.

The V call is TRBV18, the J call TRBJ2-7; the D is unclear. The V and J ends lost 3 bases and 3 bases respectively, with 6 bases between them. Germline values: CDR1 KGHSH, CDR2 LQKENI. The CDR3 loop spans 12 amino acids. This chain's CDR3 is CASSPESYEQYF. CDR3 nucleotide sequence: TGTGCCAGCTCACCGGAGAGCTACGAGCAGTACTTC.

The chain joins TRBV7-3 to TRBJ2-7; 9 bases align to TRBD1. The better agreement between TRBJ2-1 and the DNA end casts doubt on the J call. CDR3 length: 16 residues. Germline CDR1 SGHTA, CDR2 FQGTGA. This CDR3 reads CASSRQGGSSYNEQFF. CDR3 nucleotide sequence: TGTGCCAGCAGTCGACAGGGGGGGAGCTCCTACAATGAGCAGTTCTTC.

The chain uses TRBV5-1 and TRBJ1-2; D gene ambiguous. V was shortened by 0 bases and J by 3 bases, with 9 bases between the two germline ends. The CDR3 totals 14 residues. The germline CDR1 and CDR2 sequences are SGHRS and YFSETQ. As DNA, the CDR3 is TGCGCCAGCAGCTTGGGTGGAGCGGACTATGGCTACACCTTC. This encodes CASSLGGADYGYTF.

This chain uses TRBV5-1 with TRBJ1-2; D is possibly TRBD1 (6 bases). The germline CDR1 and CDR2 sequences are SGHRS and YFSETQ. Trimming shortened V by 0 bases and J by 3 bases, and 18 bases separated the two germline ends. The CDR3 length is 17 residues. The CDR3: CASSLGQELKGYYGYTF. The CDR3 DNA sequence: TGCGCCAGCAGCTTGGGACAGGAGCTAAAAGGGTACTATGGCTACACCTTC.

This rearrangement joins TRBV9 to TRBJ2-3; possible D gene TRBD2, 6 bases. The germline gives CDR1 SGDLS, CDR2 YYNGEE. V was cut by 4 bases and J by 0 bases, with 18 bases left in between. The CDR3 has 17 amino acids. The CDR3 region has the DNA TGTGCCAGCAGCCTCCATGAGCTAGCGACTAGCACAGATACGCAGTATTTT. It yields the protein CASSLHELATSTDTQYF.

A single count supports this clone. The V call is TRBV7-2, the J call TRBJ1-4, with D possibly TRBD1 on 5 matching bases. Germline CDR1 SGHTA, CDR2 FQGNSA. The CDR3 runs 15 residues. The V gene lost 1 base and the J gene lost 7 bases, with 13 bases spanning the gap. DNA of the CDR3: TGTGCCAGCAGCTTAGTCCCTGGGGGGATTGAAAAACTGTTTTTT. Protein product: CASSLVPGGIEKLFF.

This clone was found once. The chain carries TRBV19 and TRBJ2-6, with D possibly matching TRBD2 (6 bases). V lost 4 bases to trimming and J lost 2 bases, with 15 bases between them. The CDR3 has 17 residues. The germline V gene encodes CDR1 LNHDA and CDR2 SQIVND (reference sequence). As DNA, the CDR3 is TGTGCCAGTAGTAGGGGGGACGTAGGCCCTGGGGCCAACGTCCTGACTTTC. Protein sequence: CASSRGDVGPGANVLTF.

The chain has TRBV6-2 or TRBV6-3 and TRBJ1-5; no reliable D call. This CDR3 spans 14 amino acids. Per germline, CDR1 MNHEY and CDR2 SVGEGT. Trimming shortened V by 3 bases and J by 6 bases, and 12 bases separated the two germline ends. CDR3 sequence reads: CASSYRGPGQPQHF. DNA for the CDR3: TGTGCCAGCAGTTATCGGGGTCCCGGTCAGCCCCAGCATTTT.

V usage is TRBV19 and J usage is TRBJ1-2, with D perhaps matching TRBD1 (5 bases). CDR1 and CDR2 (germline): LNHDA, SQIVND (reference sequence). CDR3 length equals 13 residues. The CDR3 region has the DNA TGTTACCCGGGGGGGTCGGGTAACTATGGCTACACCTTC. This sequence encodes CYPGGSGNYGYTF.

The chain links TRBV5-6 to TRBJ2-7; perhaps TRBD2 as D (6 bases). The V and J ends lost 0 bases and 0 bases respectively, with 10 bases between them. CDR1 is SGHDT, CDR2 YYEEEE, per germline. The CDR3 runs 15 residues. CDR3 nucleotide sequence: TGTGCCAGCAGCTTGGTTGCGGGACCCTCCTACGAGCAGTACTTC. This encodes CASSLVAGPSYEQYF.

The V and J genes are TRBV27 and TRBJ2-1, with D tentatively TRBD2 (6 bases). The CDR3 is 12 residues long. V lost 3 bases and J 7 bases, leaving 7 bases between the germline ends. Germline V gene data show CDR1 as MNHEY and CDR2 as SMNVEV (reference sequence). The CDR3: CASSLAGNEQFF. The DNA for the CDR3 is TGTGCCAGCAGTTTGGCGGGAAATGAGCAGTTCTTC.

V usage is TRBV10-2 and J usage is TRBJ1-5; D is possibly TRBD1 (6 bases). The germline V gene encodes CDR1 WSHSY and CDR2 SAAADI. The V and J ends lost 3 bases and 7 bases respectively, with 16 bases between them. The CDR3 is 15 amino acids. The CDR3 DNA is TGCGCCAGCAGTGAATCGCAGGGGCCCTGGCAGCCCCAGCATTTT. This translates into CASSESQGPWQPQHF.

The rearrangement uses TRBV7-9 and TRBJ2-3; tentative D call: TRBD1 (6 bases). Deletions cut 6 bases from V and 0 bases from J, with 13 bases between. Germline V gene sequence: CDR1 SEHNR, CDR2 FQNEAQ (reference sequence). The length of the CDR3 is 15 residues. The CDR3 nucleotides are TGTGCCAGCAGACCCCAGGGGCCGAGCACAGATACGCAGTATTTT. Its protein product is CASRPQGPSTDTQYF.

The chain joins TRBV30 to TRBJ1-3; D possibly corresponds to TRBD1 (5 bases). V lost 0 bases to trimming and J lost 0 bases, with 6 bases between them. This CDR3 spans 14 amino acids. Looked up from germline, CDR1 is GTSNPN and CDR2 is SVGIG (reference sequence). The CDR3 here is CAWSVGGSGNTIYF. DNA for the CDR3: TGTGCCTGGAGTGTCGGGGGCTCTGGAAACACCATATATTTT.

This clone was counted a few times. This rearrangement joins TRBV19 to TRBJ2-7, with D perhaps TRBD1 (6 bases). V was clipped by 5 bases and J by 6 bases, with 14 bases between them. This CDR3 has 13 residues. Germline V gene lookup returns CDR1 LNHDA and CDR2 SQIVND (reference sequence). This CDR3 reads CASSLIQGSEQYF. CDR3 coding DNA: TGTGCCAGTAGTCTCATACAGGGAAGCGAGCAGTACTTC.

The chain has TRBV27 and TRBJ2-1, with D perhaps matching TRBD1 (6 bases). In germline, CDR1 is MNHEY, CDR2 SMNVEV (reference sequence). The CDR3 has 13 residues. V lost 6 bases, J lost 7 bases, and 13 bases lay in between. The DNA of the CDR3 is TGTGCCAGCAGCAGGGGTTATGTGAATGAGCAGTTCTTC. Protein sequence: CASSRGYVNEQFF.

The table lists this clone with a count of one. The chain joins TRBV11-2 to TRBJ1-1; a possible D gene is TRBD1 (6 bases). The CDR3 consists of 11 residues. Germline V gene sequence: CDR1 SGHAT, CDR2 FQNNGV. Trimming shortened V by 5 bases and J by 8 bases, and 9 bases separated the two germline ends. The CDR3, as DNA: TGTGCCAGCAGCAAAACAGGGGAAGCTTTCTTT. This encodes CASSKTGEAFF.

V and J are TRBV7-9 and TRBJ2-5, with 7 positions matching TRBD1. Germline lookup yields CDR1 SEHNR and CDR2 FQNEAQ (reference sequence). CDR3 size: 15 residues. Trimming at V came to 3 bases and at J to 2 bases, leaving 6 bases not matched to a gene. Here the CDR3 DNA reads TGTGCCAGCAGCTTGGGGGACAGACGACAAGAGACCCAGTACTTC. It translates to CASSLGDRRQETQYF.

The chain joins TRBV21-1 to TRBJ1-5; TRBD1 reflects the table's D call only, with no check against the DNA. TRBV21-1 is recorded as a pseudogene. CDR3 length: 16 amino acids. The CDR3 region has the DNA TGTGCCAGCAGGGACAGGGGGCCCCATAGCAATCAGCCCCAGCATTTT. Translating gives CASRDRGPHSNQPQHF.

The genes are TRBV7-2 and TRBJ2-1; 7 bases match TRBD1. V shed 0 bases, J shed 8 bases, and the junction held 7 bases outside the gene matches. The germline V gene has CDR1 SGHTA and CDR2 FQGNSA. The CDR3 extends over 15 amino acids. The CDR3 loop is CASSLAGGGVDEQFF. The CDR3 DNA is TGTGCCAGCAGCTTAGCAGGGGGCGGCGTAGATGAGCAGTTCTTC.